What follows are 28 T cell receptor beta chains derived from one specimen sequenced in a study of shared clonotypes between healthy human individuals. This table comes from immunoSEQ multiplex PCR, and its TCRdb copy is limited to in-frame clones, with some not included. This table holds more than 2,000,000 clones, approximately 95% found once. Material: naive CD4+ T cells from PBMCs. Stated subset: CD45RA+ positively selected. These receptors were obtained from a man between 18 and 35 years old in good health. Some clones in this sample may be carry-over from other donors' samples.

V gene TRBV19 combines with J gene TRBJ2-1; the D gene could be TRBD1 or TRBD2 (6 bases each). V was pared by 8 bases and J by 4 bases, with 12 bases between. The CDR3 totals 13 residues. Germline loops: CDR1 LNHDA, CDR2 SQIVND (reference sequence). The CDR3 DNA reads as TGTGCCAGTCAGGGGACTCAGTACAATGAGCAGTTCTTC. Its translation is CASQGTQYNEQFF. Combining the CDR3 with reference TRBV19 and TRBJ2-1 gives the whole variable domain DGGITQSPKYLFRKEGQNVTLSCEQNLNHDAMYWYRQDPGQGLRLIYYSQIVNDFQKGDIAEGYSVSREKKESFPLTVTSAQKNPTAFYLCASQGTQYNEQFFGPGTRLTVL.

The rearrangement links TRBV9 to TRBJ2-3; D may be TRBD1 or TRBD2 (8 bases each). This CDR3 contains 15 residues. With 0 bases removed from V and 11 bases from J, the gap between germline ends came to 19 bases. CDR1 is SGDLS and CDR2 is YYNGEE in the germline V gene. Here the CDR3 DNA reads TGTGCCAGCAGCGTAGGGGTTAGCGGGACAGGATTGCAGTATTTT. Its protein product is CASSVGVSGTGLQYF.

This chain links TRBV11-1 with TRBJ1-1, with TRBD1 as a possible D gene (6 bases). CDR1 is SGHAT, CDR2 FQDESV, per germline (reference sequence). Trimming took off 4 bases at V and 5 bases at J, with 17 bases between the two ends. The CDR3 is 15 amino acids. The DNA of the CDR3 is TGTGCCAGCAGCTCTTCCAACAGGGCCCGAACTGAAGCTTTCTTT. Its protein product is CASSSSNRARTEAFF. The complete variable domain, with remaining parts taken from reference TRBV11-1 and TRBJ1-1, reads EAEVAQSPRYKITEKSQAVAFWCDPISGHATLYWYRQILGQGPELLVQFQDESVVDDSQLPKDRFSAERLKGVDSTLKIQPAELGDSAMYLCASSSSNRARTEAFFGQGTRLTVV.

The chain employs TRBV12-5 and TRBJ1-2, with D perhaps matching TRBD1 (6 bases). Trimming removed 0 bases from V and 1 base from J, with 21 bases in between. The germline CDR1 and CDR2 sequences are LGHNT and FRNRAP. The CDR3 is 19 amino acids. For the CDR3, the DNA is TGTGCTAGTGGTTTGGTCGACCGGGACCAAGGGGGTTGTAACTATGGCTACACCTTC. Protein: CASGLVDRDQGGCNYGYTF.

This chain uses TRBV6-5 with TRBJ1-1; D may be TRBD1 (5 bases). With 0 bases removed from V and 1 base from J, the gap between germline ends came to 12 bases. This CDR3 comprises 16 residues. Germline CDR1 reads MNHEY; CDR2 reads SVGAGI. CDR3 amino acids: CASSYSIDSQNTEAFF. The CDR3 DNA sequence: TGTGCCAGCAGTTACTCGATAGACAGTCAGAACACTGAAGCTTTCTTT.

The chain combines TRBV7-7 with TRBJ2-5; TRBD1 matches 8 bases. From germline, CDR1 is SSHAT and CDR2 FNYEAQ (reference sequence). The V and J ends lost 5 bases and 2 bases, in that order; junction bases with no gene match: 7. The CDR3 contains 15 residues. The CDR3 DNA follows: TGTGCCAGCAGCATTGCCTGGGACAGGCAAGAGACCCAGTACTTC. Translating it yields CASSIAWDRQETQYF. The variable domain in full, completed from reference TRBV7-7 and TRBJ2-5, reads GAGVSQSPRYKVTKRGQDVTLRCDPISSHATLYWYQQALGQGPEFLTYFNYEAQPDKSGLPSDRFSAERPEGSISTLTIQRTEQRDSAMYRCASSIAWDRQETQYFGPGTRLLVL.

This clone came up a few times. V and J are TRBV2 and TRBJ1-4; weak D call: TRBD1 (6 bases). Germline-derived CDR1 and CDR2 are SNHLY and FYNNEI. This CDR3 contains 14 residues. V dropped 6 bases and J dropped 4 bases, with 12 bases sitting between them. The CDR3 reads CASRPQGINEKLFF. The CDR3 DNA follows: TGTGCCAGCAGACCGCAGGGGATTAATGAAAAACTGTTTTTT. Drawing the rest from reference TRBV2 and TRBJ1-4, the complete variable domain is EPEVTQTPSHQVTQMGQEVILRCVPISNHLYFYWYRQILGQKVEFLVSFYNNEISEKSEIFDDQFSVERPDGSNFTLKIRSTKLEDSAMYFCASRPQGINEKLFFGSGTQLSVL.

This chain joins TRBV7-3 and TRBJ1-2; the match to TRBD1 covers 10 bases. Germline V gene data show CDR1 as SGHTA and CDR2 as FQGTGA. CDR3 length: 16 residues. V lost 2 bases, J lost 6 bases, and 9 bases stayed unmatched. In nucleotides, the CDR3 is TGTGCCAGCAGCTTACAGGACAGGGGGTCCAGCGATGGCTACACCTTC. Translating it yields CASSLQDRGSSDGYTF.

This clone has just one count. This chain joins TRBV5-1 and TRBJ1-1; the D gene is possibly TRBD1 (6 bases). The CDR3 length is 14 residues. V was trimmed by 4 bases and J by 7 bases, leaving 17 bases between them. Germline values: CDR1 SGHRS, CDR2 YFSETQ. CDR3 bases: TGCGCCAGCAGCACCCGGACAGAGGGCCTTGAAGCTTTCTTT. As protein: CASSTRTEGLEAFF.

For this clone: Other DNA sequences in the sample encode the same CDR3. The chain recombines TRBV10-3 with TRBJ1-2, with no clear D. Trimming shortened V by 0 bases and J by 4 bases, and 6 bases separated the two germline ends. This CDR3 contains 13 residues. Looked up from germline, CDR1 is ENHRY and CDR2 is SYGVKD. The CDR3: CAISESAVYGYTF. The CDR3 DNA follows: TGTGCCATCAGTGAGTCGGCCGTCTATGGCTACACCTTC.

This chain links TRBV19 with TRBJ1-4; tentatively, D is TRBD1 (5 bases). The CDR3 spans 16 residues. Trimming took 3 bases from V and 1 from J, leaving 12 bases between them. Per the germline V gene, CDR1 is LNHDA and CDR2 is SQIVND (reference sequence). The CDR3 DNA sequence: TGTGCCAGTAGTATTACAGGCCCGGGAACTAATGAAAAACTGTTTTTT. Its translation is CASSITGPGTNEKLFF.

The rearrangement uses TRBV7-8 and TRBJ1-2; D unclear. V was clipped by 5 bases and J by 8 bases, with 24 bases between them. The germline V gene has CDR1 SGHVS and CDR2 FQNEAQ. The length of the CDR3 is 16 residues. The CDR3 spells CASSRTTPGPRKGYTF. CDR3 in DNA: TGTGCCAGCAGCCGGACGACACCCGGGCCCCGGAAGGGCTACACCTTC.

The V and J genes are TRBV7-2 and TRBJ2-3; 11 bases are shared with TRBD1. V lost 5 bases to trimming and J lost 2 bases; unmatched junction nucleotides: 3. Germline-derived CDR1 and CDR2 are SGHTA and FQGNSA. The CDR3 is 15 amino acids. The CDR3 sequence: CASSGDRGATDTQYF. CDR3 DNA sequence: TGTGCCAGCAGCGGGGACAGGGGGGCCACAGATACGCAGTATTTT.

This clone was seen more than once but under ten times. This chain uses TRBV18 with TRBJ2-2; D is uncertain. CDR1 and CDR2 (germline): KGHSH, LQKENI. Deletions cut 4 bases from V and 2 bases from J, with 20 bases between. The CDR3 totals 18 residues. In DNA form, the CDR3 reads TGTGCCAGCTCACGGACGGCGGTGGGCACCTTTAACACCGGGGAGCTGTTTTTT. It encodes CASSRTAVGTFNTGELFF.

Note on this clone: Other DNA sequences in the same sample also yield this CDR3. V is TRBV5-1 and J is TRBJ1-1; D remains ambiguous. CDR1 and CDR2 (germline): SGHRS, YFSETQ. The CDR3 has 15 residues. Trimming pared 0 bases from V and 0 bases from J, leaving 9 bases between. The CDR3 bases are TGCGCCAGCAGCTTGGCAGCAGGCATGAACACTGAAGCTTTCTTT. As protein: CASSLAAGMNTEAFF.

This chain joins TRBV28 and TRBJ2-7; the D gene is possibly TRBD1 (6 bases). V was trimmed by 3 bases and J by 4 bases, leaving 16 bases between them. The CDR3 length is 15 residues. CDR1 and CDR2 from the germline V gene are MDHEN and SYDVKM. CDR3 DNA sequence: TGTGCCAGCAGTTTCTCAGGGGCTAGTTCGTACGAGCAGTACTTC. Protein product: CASSFSGASSYEQYF.

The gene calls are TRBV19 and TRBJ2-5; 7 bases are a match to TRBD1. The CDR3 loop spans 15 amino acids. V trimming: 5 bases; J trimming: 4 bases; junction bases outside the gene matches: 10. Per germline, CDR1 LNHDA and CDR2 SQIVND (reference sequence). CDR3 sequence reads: CASSLGTAQGETQYF. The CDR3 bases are TGTGCCAGTAGTCTCGGGACAGCCCAGGGAGAGACCCAGTACTTC.

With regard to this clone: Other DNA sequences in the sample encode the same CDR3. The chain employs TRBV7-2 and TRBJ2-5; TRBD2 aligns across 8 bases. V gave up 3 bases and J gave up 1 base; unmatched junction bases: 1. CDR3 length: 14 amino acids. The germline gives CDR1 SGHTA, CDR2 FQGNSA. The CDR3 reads CASSFSGTQETQYF. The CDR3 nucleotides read TGTGCCAGCAGCTTTAGCGGGACCCAAGAGACCCAGTACTTC.

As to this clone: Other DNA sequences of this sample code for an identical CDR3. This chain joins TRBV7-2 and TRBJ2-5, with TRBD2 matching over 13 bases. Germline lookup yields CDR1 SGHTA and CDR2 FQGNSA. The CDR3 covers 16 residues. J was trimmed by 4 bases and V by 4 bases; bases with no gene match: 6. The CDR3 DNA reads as TGTGCCAGCAGCTCCAGACTAGCGGGAGGAGGAGAGACCCAGTACTTC. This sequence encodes CASSSRLAGGGETQYF.

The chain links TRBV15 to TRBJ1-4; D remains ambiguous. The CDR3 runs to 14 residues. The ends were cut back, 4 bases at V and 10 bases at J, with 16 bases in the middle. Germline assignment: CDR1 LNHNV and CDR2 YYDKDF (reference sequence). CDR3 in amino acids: CATSKGSPDGKLFF. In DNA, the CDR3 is TGTGCCACCAGCAAAGGCTCCCCGGATGGAAAACTGTTTTTT. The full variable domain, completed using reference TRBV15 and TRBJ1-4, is DAMVIQNPRYQVTQFGKPVTLSCSQTLNHNVMYWYQQKSSQAPKLLFHYYDKDFNNEADTPDNFQSRRPNTSFCFLDIRSPGLGDTAMYLCATSKGSPDGKLFFGSGTQLSVL.

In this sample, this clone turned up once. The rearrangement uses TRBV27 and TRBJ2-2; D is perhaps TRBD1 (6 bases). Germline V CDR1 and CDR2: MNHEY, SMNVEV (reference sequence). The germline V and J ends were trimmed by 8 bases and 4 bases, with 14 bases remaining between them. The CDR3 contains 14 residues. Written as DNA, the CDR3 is TGTGCCAGCGGGCGACAGGTCGCCACCGGGGAGCTGTTTTTT. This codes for CASGRQVATGELFF.

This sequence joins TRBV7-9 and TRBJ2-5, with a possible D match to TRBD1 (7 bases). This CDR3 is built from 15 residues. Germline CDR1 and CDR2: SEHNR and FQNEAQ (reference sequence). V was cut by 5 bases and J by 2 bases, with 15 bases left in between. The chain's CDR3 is CASSPWAGGQETQYF. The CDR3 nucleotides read TGTGCCAGCAGCCCCTGGGCAGGGGGGCAAGAGACCCAGTACTTC.

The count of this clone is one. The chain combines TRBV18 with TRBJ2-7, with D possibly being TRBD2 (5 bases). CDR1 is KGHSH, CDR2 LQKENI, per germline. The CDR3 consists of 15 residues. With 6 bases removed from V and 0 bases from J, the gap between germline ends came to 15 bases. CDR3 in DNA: TGTGCCAGCTCCCCAGGAGGAACAAGCTCCTACGAGCAGTACTTC. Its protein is CASSPGGTSSYEQYF.

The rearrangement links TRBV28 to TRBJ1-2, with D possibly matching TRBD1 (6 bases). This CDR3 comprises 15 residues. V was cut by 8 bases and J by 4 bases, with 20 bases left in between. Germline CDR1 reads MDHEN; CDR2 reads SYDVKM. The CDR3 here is CASVLGRGRRYGYTF. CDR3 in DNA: TGTGCCAGCGTCCTGGGCAGGGGTCGTCGCTATGGCTACACCTTC.

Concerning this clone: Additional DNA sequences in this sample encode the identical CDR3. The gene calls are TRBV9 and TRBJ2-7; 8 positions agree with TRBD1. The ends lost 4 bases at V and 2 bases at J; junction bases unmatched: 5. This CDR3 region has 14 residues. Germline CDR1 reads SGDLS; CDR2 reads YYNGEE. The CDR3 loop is CASSTGQGPYEQYF. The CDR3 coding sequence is TGTGCCAGCAGCACCGGACAGGGTCCCTACGAGCAGTACTTC.

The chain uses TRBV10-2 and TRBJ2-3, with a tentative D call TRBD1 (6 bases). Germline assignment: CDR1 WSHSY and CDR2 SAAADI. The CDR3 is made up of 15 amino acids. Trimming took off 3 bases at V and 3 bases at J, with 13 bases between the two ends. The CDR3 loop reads CASSDRGSETDTQYF. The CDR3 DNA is TGCGCCAGCAGTGATAGGGGGTCTGAAACAGATACGCAGTATTTT.

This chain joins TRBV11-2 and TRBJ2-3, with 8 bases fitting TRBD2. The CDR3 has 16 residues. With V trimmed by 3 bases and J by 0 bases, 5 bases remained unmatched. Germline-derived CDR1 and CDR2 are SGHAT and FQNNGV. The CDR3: CASSFGLAASTDTQYF. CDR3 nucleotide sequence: TGTGCCAGCAGCTTTGGACTAGCTGCTAGCACAGATACGCAGTATTTT.

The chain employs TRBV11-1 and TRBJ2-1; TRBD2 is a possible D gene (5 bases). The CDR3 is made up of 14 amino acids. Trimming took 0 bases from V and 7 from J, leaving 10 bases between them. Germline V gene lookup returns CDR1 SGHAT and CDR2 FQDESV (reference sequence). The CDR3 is CASSLAVGRNEQFF. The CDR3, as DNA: TGTGCCAGCAGCTTAGCGGTTGGGAGAAATGAGCAGTTCTTC.